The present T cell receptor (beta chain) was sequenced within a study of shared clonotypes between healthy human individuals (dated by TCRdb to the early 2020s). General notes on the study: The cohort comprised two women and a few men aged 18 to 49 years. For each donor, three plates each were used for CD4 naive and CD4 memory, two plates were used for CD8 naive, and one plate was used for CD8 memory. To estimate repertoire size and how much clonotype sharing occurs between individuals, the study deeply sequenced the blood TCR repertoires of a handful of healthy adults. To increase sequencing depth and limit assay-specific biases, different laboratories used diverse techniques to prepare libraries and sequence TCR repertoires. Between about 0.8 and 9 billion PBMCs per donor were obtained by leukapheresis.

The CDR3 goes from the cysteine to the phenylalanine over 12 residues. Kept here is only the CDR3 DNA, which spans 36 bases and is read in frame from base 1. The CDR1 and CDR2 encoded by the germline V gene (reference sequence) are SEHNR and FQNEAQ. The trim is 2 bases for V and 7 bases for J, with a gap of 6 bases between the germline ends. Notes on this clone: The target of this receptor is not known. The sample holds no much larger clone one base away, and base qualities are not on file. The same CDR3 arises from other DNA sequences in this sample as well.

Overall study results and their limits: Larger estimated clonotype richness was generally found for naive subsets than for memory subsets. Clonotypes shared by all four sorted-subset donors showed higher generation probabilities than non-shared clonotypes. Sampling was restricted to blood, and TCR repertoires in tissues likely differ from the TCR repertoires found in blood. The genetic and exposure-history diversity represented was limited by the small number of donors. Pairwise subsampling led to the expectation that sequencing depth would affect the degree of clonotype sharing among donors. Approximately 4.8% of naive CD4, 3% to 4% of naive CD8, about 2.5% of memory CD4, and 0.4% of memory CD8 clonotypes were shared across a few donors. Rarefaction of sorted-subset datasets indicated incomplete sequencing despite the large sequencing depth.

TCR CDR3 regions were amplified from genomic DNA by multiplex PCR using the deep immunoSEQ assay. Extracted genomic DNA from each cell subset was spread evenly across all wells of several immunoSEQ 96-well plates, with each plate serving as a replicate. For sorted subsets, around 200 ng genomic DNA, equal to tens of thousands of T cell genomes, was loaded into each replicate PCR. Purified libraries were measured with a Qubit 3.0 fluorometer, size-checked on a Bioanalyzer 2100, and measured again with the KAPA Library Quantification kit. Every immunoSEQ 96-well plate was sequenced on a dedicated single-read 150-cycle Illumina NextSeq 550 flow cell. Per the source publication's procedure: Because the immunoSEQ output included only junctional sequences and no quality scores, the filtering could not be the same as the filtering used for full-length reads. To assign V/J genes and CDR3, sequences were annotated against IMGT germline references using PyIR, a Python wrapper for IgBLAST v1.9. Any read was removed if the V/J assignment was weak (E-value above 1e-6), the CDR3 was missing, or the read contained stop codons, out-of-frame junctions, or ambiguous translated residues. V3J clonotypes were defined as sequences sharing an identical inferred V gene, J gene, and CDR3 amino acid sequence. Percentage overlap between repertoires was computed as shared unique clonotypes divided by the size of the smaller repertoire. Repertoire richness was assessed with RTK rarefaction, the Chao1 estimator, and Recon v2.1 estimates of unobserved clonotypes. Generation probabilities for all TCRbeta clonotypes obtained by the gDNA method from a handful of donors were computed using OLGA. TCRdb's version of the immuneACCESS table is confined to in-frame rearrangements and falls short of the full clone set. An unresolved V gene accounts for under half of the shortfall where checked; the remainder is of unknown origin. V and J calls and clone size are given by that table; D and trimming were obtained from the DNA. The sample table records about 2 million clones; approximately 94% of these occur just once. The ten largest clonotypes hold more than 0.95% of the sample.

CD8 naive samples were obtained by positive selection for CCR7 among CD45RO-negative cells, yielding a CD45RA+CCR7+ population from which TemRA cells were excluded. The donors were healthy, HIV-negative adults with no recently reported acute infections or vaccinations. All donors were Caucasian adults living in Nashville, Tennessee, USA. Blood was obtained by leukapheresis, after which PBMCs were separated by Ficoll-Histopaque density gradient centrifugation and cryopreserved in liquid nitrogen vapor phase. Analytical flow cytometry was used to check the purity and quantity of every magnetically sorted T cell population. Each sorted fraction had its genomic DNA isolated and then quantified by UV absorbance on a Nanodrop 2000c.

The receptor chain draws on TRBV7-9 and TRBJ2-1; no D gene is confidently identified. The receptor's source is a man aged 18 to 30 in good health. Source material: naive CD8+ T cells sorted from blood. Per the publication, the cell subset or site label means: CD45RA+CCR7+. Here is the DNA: TGTGCCAGCAGCTTATCGTCGAATGAGCAGTTCTTC. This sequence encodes CASSLSSNEQFF.